One and the same sample provided the 19 T cell receptor beta chains below, sequenced in a study of response to subunit inactivated influenza vaccine. In TCRdb, the RT-PCR reads were re-called with MiXCR into one record per CDR3 protein. The table lists 500,000 to 750,000 distinct CDR3 sequences, 12% to 15% of them singletons, with roughly 10% in the top ten. Source: PBMCs from blood, taken roughly 12 days after vaccination. Receptors were obtained from a man aged 45-65 years who received an inactivated influenza vaccine.

V is TRBV23-1 and J is TRBJ2-2; D unresolved. TRBV23-1 is an ORF, and what it does is uncertain. The CDR3 covers 13 residues. Trimming shortened V by 0 bases and J by 7 bases, and 6 bases separated the two germline ends. CDR3 nucleotides: TGCGCCAGCAGTCAATCGCTGCTCGGGGAGCTGTTTTTT. Translation: CASSQSLLGELFF.

This clonotype was observed a handful of times. The chain recombines TRBV14 with TRBJ1-6; D ambiguous. The CDR3 is made up of 14 amino acids. Germline CDR1 reads SGHDN; CDR2 reads FVKESK. The V end lost 4 bases, the J end lost 8 bases, and 12 bases lay between the germline ends. The CDR3 loop is CASSPRLIDSPLHF. CDR3 coding DNA: TGTGCCAGCAGCCCTCGCCTTATCGATTCACCCCTCCACTTT. Supplemented by reference TRBV14 and TRBJ1-6, the full variable domain reads EAGVTQFPSHSVIEKGQTVTLRCDPISGHDNLYWYRRVMGKEIKFLLHFVKESKQDESGMPNNRFLAERTGGTYSTLKVQPAELEDSGVYFCASSPRLIDSPLHFGNGTRLTVT.

The chain joins TRBV13 to TRBJ1-2, with 8 bases that match TRBD1. After removal of 5 bases from V and 3 bases from J, the junction contained 8 bases not matched to a gene. CDR1 PRHDT and CDR2 FYEKMQ come from the germline V gene (reference sequence). CDR3 length equals 15 residues. For the CDR3, the DNA is TGTGCCAGCAGCCTCGGGACAGGCCCCTACTATGGCTACACCTTC. This translates into CASSLGTGPYYGYTF.

This clonotype has only a few counts. The gene calls are TRBV25-1 and TRBJ2-3; 8 positions match TRBD1. Germline V gene sequence: CDR1 MGHDK, CDR2 SYGVNS. CDR3 size: 19 residues. V gave up 3 bases and J gave up 4 bases; unmatched junction bases: 18. This CDR3 reads CASSDSMNPDRVGADTQYF. The CDR3 region has the DNA TGTGCCAGCAGTGACTCGATGAATCCGGACAGGGTCGGGGCAGATACGCAGTATTTT.

This clonotype was seen only a few times. This sequence joins TRBV28 and TRBJ2-1; a weak D match, TRBD2 (5 bases). The CDR3 spans 18 residues. Germline V gene sequence: CDR1 MDHEN, CDR2 SYDVKM. With 3 bases removed from V and 2 bases from J, the gap between germline ends came to 20 bases. The DNA of the CDR3 is TGTGCCAGCAGTTTGTTTGGACTGTCGAGGAAGGCCTACAATGAGCAGTTCTTC. As protein: CASSLFGLSRKAYNEQFF. Looking up the rest from reference TRBV28 and TRBJ2-1 gives the full variable domain: DVKVTQSSRYLVKRTGEKVFLECVQDMDHENMFWYRQDPGLGLRLIYFSYDVKMKEKGDIPEGYSVSREKKERFSLILESASTNQTSMYLCASSLFGLSRKAYNEQFFGPGTRLTVL.

V gene TRBV28 combines with J gene TRBJ2-3; the match to TRBD2 covers 8 bases. Trimming removed 2 bases from V and 2 bases from J; junction bases left unmatched: 6. CDR1 MDHEN and CDR2 SYDVKM come from the germline V gene. CDR3 length: 16 residues. CDR3 sequence reads: CASSLRGTSYTDTQYF. The DNA for the CDR3 is TGTGCCAGCAGTTTAAGGGGGACTAGTTACACAGATACGCAGTATTTT.

The rearrangement links TRBV7-9 to TRBJ1-2; D uncertain. This CDR3 has 13 amino acids. The germline CDR1 and CDR2 sequences are SEHNR and FQNEAQ (reference sequence). The germline V and J ends were trimmed by 3 bases and 2 bases, with 7 bases remaining between them. The DNA of the CDR3 is TGTGCCAGCAGCTTGCAAATGAACTATGGCTACACCTTC. It encodes CASSLQMNYGYTF.

This CDR3 reads CASNRQGGNTEAFF. For the CDR3, the DNA is TGTGCCAGCAACCGACAGGGGGGAAACACTGAAGCTTTCTTT. The chain carries TRBV5-4 and TRBJ1-1; 9 bases are a match to TRBD1. The germline V gene encodes CDR1 SGHNT and CDR2 YYREEE (reference sequence). The CDR3 runs 14 residues. The trim removed 6 bases at V and 2 bases at J, leaving 5 bases unmatched.

V gene TRBV5-1 combines with J gene TRBJ2-1, with D perhaps matching TRBD1 or TRBD2 (5 bases each). V lost 0 bases, J lost 7 bases, and 14 bases lay in between. Germline CDR1 is SGHRS and CDR2 is YFSETQ. CDR3 length equals 15 residues. The CDR3 coding sequence is TGCGCCAGCAGCTTGGCGGCAGGGCCGGGGAATGAGCAGTTCTTC. Its protein product is CASSLAAGPGNEQFF.

This clonotype was detected only a few times. The J gene is TRBJ2-7, the V gene TRBV4-3; 7 nucleotides match TRBD1. The CDR3 is made up of 17 amino acids. The germline CDR1 and CDR2 sequences are LGHNA and YSLEER. V shed 0 bases and J 3 bases; nucleotides not matched to a gene: 11. The CDR3 bases are TGCGCCAGCAGCCAAGAGGAGACAGGGAACGGCATCTACGAGCAGTACTTC. Protein: CASSQEETGNGIYEQYF.

This chain joins TRBV6-5 and TRBJ2-6, with TRBD1 identical over 10 bases. Germline loops: CDR1 MNHEY, CDR2 SVGAGI. V dropped 2 bases and J dropped 2; count of bases not matched to a gene: 9. The CDR3 length is 19 residues. CDR3 nucleotides: TGTGCCAGCAGTTACGTGGGGACAGGGGCCCCACCTGGGGCCAACGTCCTGACTTTC. Protein sequence: CASSYVGTGAPPGANVLTF.

This clonotype showed up just a few times. V and J are TRBV3-1 and TRBJ2-1; a weak D match, TRBD2 (6 bases). Germline V gene lookup returns CDR1 LGHDT and CDR2 YNNKEL (reference sequence). The CDR3 sequence is 15 residues long. V gave up 4 bases and J gave up 7 bases, with 17 bases separating them. The CDR3 spells CASSPSGVFGNEQFF. The CDR3 nucleotides read TGTGCCAGCAGCCCCTCGGGAGTCTTCGGAAATGAGCAGTTCTTC.

This clonotype was counted only a few times. This chain connects TRBV4-3 to TRBJ2-2; D is uncertain. Germline CDR1 LGHNA, CDR2 YSLEER. The CDR3 sequence is 13 residues long. Trimming stripped 4 bases from V and 4 bases from J, with 7 bases between. The CDR3 reads CASSPPGTGELFF. CDR3 bases: TGCGCCAGCAGCCCCCCGGGCACCGGGGAGCTGTTTTTT.

This clonotype appeared a few times. The V gene is TRBV20-1, the J gene TRBJ1-5; 7 bases fit TRBD1. The CDR3 runs 13 residues. The V gene end was trimmed by 2 bases and the J gene end by 4 bases; junction bases not matched to a gene: 2. Germline values: CDR1 DFQATT, CDR2 SNEGSKA (reference sequence). The CDR3: CSARWTGNQPQHF. CDR3 coding DNA: TGCAGTGCTAGATGGACAGGTAATCAGCCCCAGCATTTT.

Only a few counts were recorded for this clonotype. V is TRBV7-2 and J is TRBJ1-4; D unclear. V was pared by 1 base and J by 8 bases, with 11 bases between. Germline assignment: CDR1 SGHTA and CDR2 FQGNSA. This CDR3 has 14 residues. Written as DNA, the CDR3 is TGTGCCAGCAGCTTAGACTGGGCTACCGAAAAACTGTTTTTT. Residues: CASSLDWATEKLFF.

The V call is TRBV6-2 or TRBV6-3, the J call TRBJ2-7, with D possibly being TRBD2 (5 bases). Per germline, CDR1 MNHEY and CDR2 SVGEGT. Trimming removed 10 bases at V and 1 base at J, with 14 bases between. This CDR3 is 13 amino acids long. The CDR3 here is CATRGSYSYEQYF. The CDR3 nucleotides read TGTGCCACCAGAGGGTCCTATTCCTACGAGCAGTACTTC.

This clonotype occurred many times. The chain uses TRBV4-2 and TRBJ2-1; the match to TRBD2 covers 9 bases. CDR3 size: 15 residues. The germline CDR1 and CDR2 sequences are LGHNA and YNFKEQ. Trimming removed 2 bases from V and 6 bases from J; junction bases left unmatched: 5. The CDR3 sequence: CASSQLREGSNEQFF. The CDR3 bases are TGTGCCAGCAGCCAACTGCGGGAGGGATCCAATGAGCAGTTCTTC.

This clonotype was picked up many times. This chain joins TRBV6-1 and TRBJ2-3; 10 bases are a match to TRBD2. CDR3 length: 17 residues. Germline trimming cut 5 bases from V and 1 base from J; bases unmatched to any gene: 9. Germline V CDR1 and CDR2: MNHNS, SASEGT. The chain's CDR3 is CASSPIPGTSGTDTQYF. For the CDR3, the DNA is TGTGCCAGCAGTCCGATTCCGGGGACTAGCGGCACAGATACGCAGTATTTT.

This clonotype was seen ten or more times. The gene calls are TRBV12-3 or TRBV12-4 and TRBJ2-7, with a possible D match to TRBD1 (5 bases). V was clipped by 10 bases and J by 3 bases, with 10 bases between them. The CDR3 is made up of 11 amino acids. CDR3 in amino acids: CATARGYEQYF. The CDR3 coding sequence is TGTGCCACCGCTAGGGGCTACGAGCAGTACTTC.